Following are 11 T cell receptor beta chains from one sample sequenced in a study of blood T cell repertoires in COVID-19. Only in-frame clones appear in the TCRdb table, and some are missing; sequencing was by immunoSEQ multiplex PCR. The sample has roughly 300,000 clones; roughly 86% are singletons. Sequencing was done on a sample of peripheral blood. These receptors came from a man aged 18-30 years with active or convalescent COVID-19.

V gene TRBV6-2 or TRBV6-3 combines with J gene TRBJ1-1; D gene ambiguous. The CDR3 consists of 16 residues. V gave up 2 bases and J gave up 0 bases, with 13 bases separating them. Germline CDR1 MNHEY, CDR2 SVGEGT. The CDR3 nucleotides are TGTGCCAGCAGTTACCGCCTTGGCCGCTTGAACACTGAAGCTTTCTTT. Translation gives CASSYRLGRLNTEAFF.

This clone was seen a few times. The chain recombines TRBV11-2 with TRBJ2-5; D is ambiguous. The CDR3 extends over 11 amino acids. Germline V lookup: CDR1 SGHAT, CDR2 FQNNGV. Trimming stripped 5 bases from V and 4 bases from J, with 5 bases between. CDR3 nucleotide sequence: TGTGCCAGCAGCCCATCAGAGACCCAGTACTTC. Translating it yields CASSPSETQYF. Full variable domain (missing parts from reference TRBV11-2 and TRBJ2-5): EAGVAQSPRYKIIEKRQSVAFWCNPISGHATLYWYQQILGQGPKLLIQFQNNGVVDDSQLPKDRFSAERLKGVDSTLKIQPAKLEDSAVYLCASSPSETQYFGPGTRLLVL.

The J gene is TRBJ1-2, the V gene TRBV20-1, with D hard to call. V gave up 3 bases and J gave up 6 bases, with 8 bases separating them. This CDR3 has 11 residues. Germline values: CDR1 DFQATT, CDR2 SNEGSKA (reference sequence). DNA for the CDR3: TGCAGTGCTAGTTCCGAGAATGGCTACACCTTC. This translates into CSASSENGYTF.

The genes are TRBV9 and TRBJ1-2; maybe TRBD1 (5 bases). The V end was cut by 5 bases, the J end by 5 bases, with 10 bases between. The CDR3 is 12 amino acids. CDR1 is SGDLS, CDR2 YYNGEE, per germline. CDR3: CASRADSYGYTF. DNA of the CDR3: TGTGCCAGCAGGGCCGACAGTTATGGCTACACCTTC.

The J gene is TRBJ1-2, the V gene TRBV15; D is unresolved. With 0 bases removed from V and 6 bases from J, the gap between germline ends came to 20 bases. From germline, CDR1 is LNHNV and CDR2 YYDKDF (reference sequence). The CDR3 spans 17 residues. In DNA form, the CDR3 reads TGTGCCACCAGCAGAGACCTCTTGGTCGCCTCGGGAGATGGCTACACCTTC. Translated, it gives CATSRDLLVASGDGYTF.

The CDR3 sequence is CASSLTAYEQYF. In DNA, the CDR3 is TGTGCCAGCAGTTTAACGGCCTACGAGCAGTACTTC. V gene TRBV28 combines with J gene TRBJ2-7; D is unclear. This CDR3 has 12 residues. Trimming took off 2 bases at V and 2 bases at J, with 4 bases between the two ends. Germline CDR1 and CDR2: MDHEN and SYDVKM. The full variable domain, rest sourced from reference TRBV28 and TRBJ2-7, is DVKVTQSSRYLVKRTGEKVFLECVQDMDHENMFWYRQDPGLGLRLIYFSYDVKMKEKGDIPEGYSVSREKKERFSLILESASTNQTSMYLCASSLTAYEQYFGPGTRLTVT.

J is TRBJ2-7 and V is TRBV7-9; no definite D call. The ends were cut back, 5 bases at V and 5 bases at J, with 7 bases in the middle. The CDR3 spans 11 residues. The V gene's germline CDR1 is SEHNR and CDR2 FQNEAQ (reference sequence). The CDR3 sequence is CASSHGHEQYF. For the CDR3, the DNA is TGTGCCAGCAGCCACGGTCACGAGCAGTACTTC.

The V call is TRBV6-1, the J call TRBJ1-1; D not certain. The ends were cut back, 0 bases at V and 4 bases at J, with 6 bases in the middle. CDR1 and CDR2 from the germline V gene are MNHNS and SASEGT. There are 13 residues in the CDR3. The CDR3 sequence is CASSEARITEAFF. The CDR3 DNA follows: TGTGCCAGCAGTGAAGCGCGTATCACTGAAGCTTTCTTT.

V is TRBV20-1 and J is TRBJ2-7; 9 bases agree with TRBD2. The V segment lost 3 bases and the J segment 4 bases; nucleotides outside the gene matches: 16. Germline loops: CDR1 DFQATT, CDR2 SNEGSKA (reference sequence). The CDR3 covers 17 residues. This CDR3 reads CSASPPLEAGGRYEQYF. CDR3 DNA: TGCAGTGCTAGTCCCCCTTTGGAAGCGGGGGGAAGATACGAGCAGTACTTC.

This chain links TRBV6-2 or TRBV6-3 with TRBJ2-5; 7 nucleotides align to TRBD2. CDR3 size: 13 residues. Germline lookup yields CDR1 MNHEY and CDR2 SVGEGT. V lost 6 bases, J lost 5 bases, and 6 bases stayed unmatched. The CDR3 nucleotides read TGTGCCAGCAGCCGAAGAGCGGGGGAGACCCAGTACTTC. Amino acids: CASSRRAGETQYF.

The chain uses TRBV2 and TRBJ1-1, with D perhaps TRBD1 (6 bases). V was trimmed by 6 bases and J by 1 base, leaving 9 bases between them. The length of the CDR3 is 13 residues. Germline CDR1 is SNHLY and CDR2 is FYNNEI. The CDR3: CASRLQGNTEAFF. The CDR3 bases are TGTGCCAGCAGGTTACAGGGGAACACTGAAGCTTTCTTT. Full variable domain (rest looked up from reference TRBV2 and TRBJ1-1): EPEVTQTPSHQVTQMGQEVILRCVPISNHLYFYWYRQILGQKVEFLVSFYNNEISEKSEIFDDQFSVERPDGSNFTLKIRSTKLEDSAMYFCASRLQGNTEAFFGQGTRLTVV.